The 7 T cell receptor beta chains below come from one sample, sequenced in a study of blood T cell repertoires in COVID-19. Assay: immunoSEQ multiplex PCR; the TCRdb copy retains only in-frame clones and omits some. Of around 67,000 clones listed, 80% to 90% are singletons. Sequenced material: peripheral blood. The receptors here all came from a man between 65 and 79 years old with acute or convalescent COVID-19.

The chain couples TRBV30 to TRBJ1-1; 7 nucleotides align to TRBD1. The V gene's germline CDR1 is GTSNPN and CDR2 SVGIG (reference sequence). Germline trimming cut 4 bases from V and 12 bases from J; bases unmatched to any gene: 20. There are 15 residues in the CDR3. The CDR3 loop reads CAWTQGGKGWRGSFF. CDR3 bases: TGTGCCTGGACCCAGGGGGGCAAGGGTTGGCGAGGGTCTTTCTTT.

CDR3 sequence: CASSLGGGGEAFF. The CDR3 region has the DNA TGTGCCAGCAGCTTAGGGGGGGGAGGTGAAGCTTTCTTT. The chain carries TRBV11-2 and TRBJ1-1; TRBD1 is a possible D gene (5 bases). V was clipped by 1 base and J by 7 bases, with 10 bases between them. CDR3 size: 13 residues. From germline, CDR1 is SGHAT and CDR2 FQNNGV.

The rearrangement joins TRBV3-1 (or the pseudogene TRBV3-2) to TRBJ1-1; maybe TRBD1 (6 bases). The V gene lost 6 bases and the J gene lost 6 bases, with 17 bases spanning the gap. There are 14 residues in the CDR3. Germline CDR1 LGHDT, CDR2 YNNKEL (reference sequence). CDR3: CASSPKGQSSEAFF. The CDR3 coding sequence is TGTGCCAGCAGTCCCAAAGGACAGAGCTCTGAAGCTTTCTTT.

The chain recombines TRBV18 with TRBJ2-7; a weak D match, TRBD2 (6 bases). Trimming stripped 4 bases from V and 3 bases from J, with 10 bases between. Germline CDR1 and CDR2: KGHSH and LQKENI. This CDR3 region has 13 residues. The CDR3 DNA follows: TGTGCCAGCTCACACGGGAGTGGCTACGAGCAGTACTTC. Translation: CASSHGSGYEQYF.

This clone was counted once. The rearrangement uses TRBV9 and TRBJ2-7; 7 bases are shared with TRBD1. There are 15 residues in the CDR3. V lost 3 bases, J lost 2 bases, and 8 bases stayed unmatched. Germline CDR1 and CDR2: SGDLS and YYNGEE. This CDR3 is CASSETGIPPYEQYF. CDR3 sequence (DNA): TGTGCCAGCAGCGAGACAGGGATCCCCCCCTACGAGCAGTACTTC.

The count of this clone is one. The chain couples TRBV5-1 to TRBJ1-6; no firm D call. V was shortened by 0 bases and J by 8 bases, with 15 bases between the two germline ends. CDR1 is SGHRS, CDR2 YFSETQ, per germline. This CDR3 has 16 amino acids. CDR3 sequence (DNA): TGCGCCAGCAGCTTGGATCCCTCCGGGAGGGATTCACCCCTCCACTTT. Protein sequence: CASSLDPSGRDSPLHF. Complete variable domain (other parts from reference TRBV5-1 and TRBJ1-6): KAGVTQTPRYLIKTRGQQVTLSCSPISGHRSVSWYQQTPGQGLQFLFEYFSETQRNKGNFPGRFSGRQFSNSRSEMNVSTLELGDSALYLCASSLDPSGRDSPLHFGNGTRLTVT.

The chain has TRBV18 and TRBJ2-1, with D perhaps TRBD2 (5 bases). Between the trimmed V and J ends, which lost 0 bases and 2 bases, there was a span of 5 bases. Germline CDR1 is KGHSH and CDR2 is LQKENI. The CDR3 has 14 amino acids. The chain's CDR3 is CASSPPGAYNEQFF. The DNA of the CDR3 is TGTGCCAGCTCACCACCGGGAGCCTACAATGAGCAGTTCTTC.